These T cell receptor beta chains were read from a single sample in a study of OX40 agonist ivuxolimab in advanced cancers. Clones were read by immunoSEQ multiplex PCR, and TCRdb kept only the in-frame ones, dropping some. The sample lists roughly 98,000 clones, about 79% seen once, with roughly 1.5% in the top ten. Here the sequenced sample was CD4+ or CD8+ T cells sorted from blood, taken in a trial of the OX40 agonist ivuxolimab. These receptors all stem from an adult with an advanced solid tumor such as melanoma, head and neck, liver or kidney cancer. CDR3s include the opening cysteine and the closing phenylalanine or tryptophan. Each record gives: clone size, J gene, V gene, D gene, CDR3 DNA, CDR3 protein. D genes are given only for firm matches. For some rows the clone size is stated as once, few or many, or as a class when expanded; others skip it.

abundance: -
j_gene: TRBJ1-1
v_gene: TRBV7-3
d_gene: -
CDR3nt: TGTGCCAGCAGCTTCGGACGGACGAACACTGAAGCTTTCTTT
CDR3aa: CASSFGRTNTEAFF

abundance: once
j_gene: TRBJ2-7
v_gene: TRBV28
d_gene: TRBD2
CDR3nt: TGTGCCAGCACTAGCGGGGGGTACGATTCCTACGAGCAGTACTTC
CDR3aa: CASTSGGYDSYEQYF

abundance: -
j_gene: TRBJ2-4
v_gene: TRBV11-2
d_gene: TRBD1
CDR3nt: TGTGCCAGCAGCTTACCGACAGGGTCGAGGCAGTACTTC
CDR3aa: CASSLPTGSRQYF

abundance: -
j_gene: TRBJ1-3
v_gene: TRBV29-1
d_gene: -
CDR3nt: TGCAGCGTCCGGCGGTCTGGAAACACCATATATTTT
CDR3aa: CSVRRSGNTIYF

abundance: -
j_gene: TRBJ1-2
v_gene: TRBV4-2
d_gene: TRBD1
CDR3nt: TGTGCCAGCAGCCAAGGGGACAGCTATGGCTACACCTTC
CDR3aa: CASSQGDSYGYTF

abundance: -
j_gene: TRBJ1-3
v_gene: TRBV6-6
d_gene: -
CDR3nt: TGTGCCAGCAGTTTTGAAGCCGGAAACACCATATATTTT
CDR3aa: CASSFEAGNTIYF

abundance: -
j_gene: TRBJ2-5
v_gene: TRBV7-2
d_gene: -
CDR3nt: TGTGCCAGCAGCTCAAATTGGGGGATGTATGAGACCCAGTACTTC
CDR3aa: CASSSNWGMYETQYF

abundance: -
j_gene: TRBJ2-5
v_gene: TRBV12-2
d_gene: -
CDR3nt: TGTGCAAGTCGCCCCCGGCCGAGGGAGACCCAGTACTTC
CDR3aa: CASRPRPRETQYF

abundance: -
j_gene: TRBJ1-1
v_gene: TRBV19
d_gene: -
CDR3nt: TGTGCCAGTAGTATAGATCAGGGGATGAACACTGAAGCTTTCTTT
CDR3aa: CASSIDQGMNTEAFF

abundance: -
j_gene: TRBJ1-5
v_gene: TRBV5-6
d_gene: -
CDR3nt: TGTGCCAGCAGCTTGGCAAGTGGCAATCAGCCCCAGCATTTT
CDR3aa: CASSLASGNQPQHF

abundance: -
j_gene: TRBJ1-5
v_gene: TRBV7-2
d_gene: -
CDR3nt: TGTGCCAGCAGCTTAGTCGGGGGGGGCAGTCAGCCCCAGCATTTT
CDR3aa: CASSLVGGGSQPQHF

abundance: -
j_gene: TRBJ2-2
v_gene: TRBV11-2
d_gene: -
CDR3nt: TGTGCCAGCAGCCAGGTCGCCTCGGCGAGCACCGGGGAGCTGTTTTTT
CDR3aa: CASSQVASASTGELFF

abundance: -
j_gene: TRBJ2-5
v_gene: TRBV7-2
d_gene: -
CDR3nt: TGTGCCAGCAGCTTATTCTTAGGGCAGGGGGACTACACCCAAGAGACCCAGTACTTC
CDR3aa: CASSLFLGQGDYTQETQYF

abundance: -
j_gene: TRBJ2-7
v_gene: TRBV5-5
d_gene: -
CDR3nt: TGTGCCAGCAGCTTGGGTTTGGACTCCTACGAGCAGTACTTC
CDR3aa: CASSLGLDSYEQYF

abundance: -
j_gene: TRBJ2-3
v_gene: TRBV7-9
d_gene: TRBD1
CDR3nt: TGTGCCAGCAGCCCAGGGGACAGGGGATTTCCAGATACGCAGTATTTT
CDR3aa: CASSPGDRGFPDTQYF

abundance: -
j_gene: TRBJ2-1
v_gene: TRBV27
d_gene: -
CDR3nt: TGTGCCACCTCCAAGGAGACAGGCTCCTACAATGAGCAGTTCTTC
CDR3aa: CATSKETGSYNEQFF

abundance: -
j_gene: TRBJ1-4
v_gene: TRBV5-8
d_gene: -
CDR3nt: TGTGCCAGCAGCTCAGGACGGGCTCCTGGGCATACTAATGAAAAACTGTTTTTT
CDR3aa: CASSSGRAPGHTNEKLFF

abundance: few
j_gene: TRBJ1-5
v_gene: TRBV7-8
d_gene: -
CDR3nt: TGTGCCAGCAGCCAAGAGCAGAGAGCGCTTAGCAATCAGCCCCAGCATTTT
CDR3aa: CASSQEQRALSNQPQHF

abundance: once
j_gene: TRBJ2-7
v_gene: TRBV4-2
d_gene: TRBD1
CDR3nt: TGTGCCAGCAGTCGAGGCGCCGGACAGGGACCTTACGAGCAGTACTTC
CDR3aa: CASSRGAGQGPYEQYF

abundance: -
j_gene: TRBJ2-7
v_gene: TRBV28
d_gene: TRBD1
CDR3nt: TGTGCCACCGACCCGGGACAGGGTCGAAACGAGCAGTACTTC
CDR3aa: CATDPGQGRNEQYF

abundance: -
j_gene: TRBJ1-2
v_gene: TRBV19
d_gene: -
CDR3nt: TGTGCCACTACCTCCAGGTTCTATGGCTACACCTTC
CDR3aa: CATTSRFYGYTF

abundance: -
j_gene: TRBJ1-1
v_gene: TRBV7-9
d_gene: -
CDR3nt: TGTGCCAGCAGCTTTAATATAGGCACTGAAGCTTTCTTT
CDR3aa: CASSFNIGTEAFF

abundance: -
j_gene: TRBJ2-5
v_gene: TRBV20-1
d_gene: -
CDR3nt: TGCAGGGCCCAGATTGGAGAGACCCAGTACTTC
CDR3aa: CRAQIGETQYF

abundance: -
j_gene: TRBJ2-6
v_gene: TRBV28
d_gene: -
CDR3nt: TGTGCCAGCGGGATTTTCTCTGGGGCCAACGTCCTGACTTTC
CDR3aa: CASGIFSGANVLTF

abundance: -
j_gene: TRBJ1-5
v_gene: TRBV4-3
d_gene: -
CDR3nt: TGCGCCAGCAGCCGAGTGTCCGGTCAGCCCCAGCATTTT
CDR3aa: CASSRVSGQPQHF

abundance: -
j_gene: TRBJ1-1
v_gene: TRBV28
d_gene: TRBD1
CDR3nt: TGTGCCAGCAGTGAACCACAGGGGGAGAGTACTGAAGCTTTCTTT
CDR3aa: CASSEPQGESTEAFF

abundance: -
j_gene: TRBJ1-6
v_gene: TRBV19
d_gene: -
CDR3nt: TGTGCCAGTAGTATGGGGGGTAATAATTCACCCCTCCACTTT
CDR3aa: CASSMGGNNSPLHF

abundance: -
j_gene: TRBJ2-7
v_gene: TRBV4-2
d_gene: -
CDR3nt: TGTGCCAGCAGCCAATTTCTCGGCTCCTACGAGCAGTACTTC
CDR3aa: CASSQFLGSYEQYF

abundance: -
j_gene: TRBJ1-2
v_gene: TRBV27
d_gene: TRBD1
CDR3nt: TGTGCCAGCAGTTTGAGGGGGCTTAACGGTGGCTACACCTTC
CDR3aa: CASSLRGLNGGYTF